This T cell receptor beta chain was identified in a study of PD-1 blockade in classical Hodgkin lymphoma. Regarding the study as a whole: Baseline TCR diversity was reportedly lower in newly diagnosed patients than in healthy donors. It was reported as lower still in relapsed/refractory patients. Complete responders' baseline diversity resembled that of newly diagnosed patients. Later analyses included only patients treated at least 1 year post-ASCT. Significantly greater TCR diversity emerged by C4D1 in CD4+ cells but not CD8+ cells.

Data came from immunoSEQ multiplex PCR; TCRdb stores just in-frame clones and leaves some out. The data contain tens of thousands of clones, approximately 70% of them singletons. Relapse was seen in all patients after autologous stem cell transplantation, and brentuximab vedotin exposure was variable. Concerning this clone: No antigen is known for it.

The CDR3 is 13 residues long. V lost 0 bases and J lost 5, with 5 bases in between. The germline gives CDR1 SGHDT, CDR2 YYEEEE. This sample comprised peripheral blood mononuclear cells (PBMCs), obtained before the second cycle of nivolumab. The chain uses TRBV5-6 and TRBJ1-4; D not resolved. The source is a human donor with classical Hodgkin lymphoma. The CDR3 region is CASSLGGNEKLFF. CDR3 in DNA: TGTGCCAGCAGCTTGGGGGGAAATGAAAAACTGTTTTTT.